This T cell receptor (beta chain) was identified during a study of shared clonotypes between healthy human individuals. To note about this clone: Its antigen is not identified.

This CDR3 spans 16 amino acids. The germline CDR1 and CDR2 sequences are SGHRS and YFSETQ. Trimming took 4 bases from V and 0 from J; bases not matched to a gene: 9. Repertoires were generated with immunoSEQ multiplex PCR, while TCRdb's copy carries only in-frame clones and drops some. Here the sample spans a few million clones, over 85% being singletons. Overall study results and limits: Even with large depth, rarefaction showed that sorted-subset sequencing was incomplete. The naive CD4 repertoires of a handful of donors were compared, and around 5% of clonotypes were shared.

Sequences were obtained from naive CD4+ T cells from PBMCs. Subset defined: CD45RA+ positively selected. The chain recombines TRBV5-1 with TRBJ1-1, with 7 bases aligning to TRBD1. The TCR was taken from a man between 18 and 35 years old in good health. Some clones in this sample may be carry-over from other donors' samples. CDR3 sequence reads: CASSGLGQFLNTEAFF. The CDR3 coding sequence is TGCGCCAGCAGCGGCCTGGGACAGTTCTTGAACACTGAAGCTTTCTTT.